Listed below are T cell receptor beta chains from one sample, sequenced in a study of shared clonotypes between healthy human individuals. TCRdb keeps only in-frame clones here, not all; method: immunoSEQ multiplex PCR. The data contain over a million clones, approximately 78% of them seen just once; the ten biggest clones take up around 0.47%. Sample: memory CD4+ T cells from PBMCs. The receptors stem from a man aged 18 to 29 in good health. Some clones in this sample may be carry-over from other donors' samples. The CDR3 runs from the conserved cysteine through the conserved F or W. A D gene is named only where the DNA matches it firmly. Some rows mark clone size as missing; the rest say once, few, many or name a class of expanded clone.

V: TRBV29-1; J: TRBJ2-1; D: TRBD2; size: NA; DNA: TGCAGCGTTGCGGGACTAGCGTTGTACAATGAGCAGTTCTTC; CDR3: CSVAGLALYNEQFF
V: TRBV4-1; J: TRBJ2-2; D: NA; size: NA; DNA: TGCGCCAGCAGCCAAGATATATTTGGGCTAGGTAACACCGGGGAGCTGTTTTTT; CDR3: CASSQDIFGLGNTGELFF
V: TRBV4-2; J: TRBJ2-7; D: NA; size: NA; DNA: TGTGCCAGCGGAGACACAGGGTTCGGGGAGCAGTACTTC; CDR3: CASGDTGFGEQYF
V: TRBV4-3; J: TRBJ2-7; D: NA; size: NA; DNA: TGCGCCAGCAGCCAGCAGGTCCTGGACGAGCAGTACTTC; CDR3: CASSQQVLDEQYF
V: TRBV2; J: TRBJ2-2; D: TRBD1; size: NA; DNA: TGTGCCAGCGTAAGGACAGGGGCGAACACCGGGGAGCTGTTTTTT; CDR3: CASVRTGANTGELFF
V: TRBV29-1; J: TRBJ2-7; D: NA; size: NA; DNA: TGCAGCGTTGAAGATCACGGACCCTACGAGCAGTACTTC; CDR3: CSVEDHGPYEQYF
V: TRBV30; J: TRBJ2-1; D: NA; size: NA; DNA: TGTGCCTGGAAAGGAGGGACGGGACCATGGGGGGAGCAGTTCTTC; CDR3: CAWKGGTGPWGEQFF
V: TRBV9; J: TRBJ2-7; D: NA; size: once; DNA: TGTGCCAGCAGCGTGGGGCGGGAACTTCACTACGAGCAGTACTTC; CDR3: CASSVGRELHYEQYF
V: TRBV12-5; J: TRBJ1-2; D: NA; size: NA; DNA: TGTGCTAGTGGTTTGTTAGGGATGGGTGGCTACACCTTC; CDR3: CASGLLGMGGYTF
V: TRBV19; J: TRBJ1-3; D: NA; size: NA; DNA: TGTGCCAGTAGTATAGGCGGACCCGGATCTGGAAACACCATATATTTT; CDR3: CASSIGGPGSGNTIYF
V: TRBV27; J: TRBJ2-7; D: TRBD2; size: NA; DNA: TGTGCCAGCTATTATAGCGGGAGGCCACAAGAGCAGTACTTC; CDR3: CASYYSGRPQEQYF
V: TRBV28; J: TRBJ1-2; D: TRBD1; size: many; DNA: TGTGCCAGCAGTTCCCCTCGACGGGACAGCCTTTATGGCTACACCTTC; CDR3: CASSSPRRDSLYGYTF
V: TRBV5-1; J: TRBJ1-1; D: NA; size: NA; DNA: TGCGCCAGCAGCTGGGAGACGAACACTGAAGCTTTCTTT; CDR3: CASSWETNTEAFF
V: TRBV18; J: TRBJ1-2; D: NA; size: NA; DNA: TGTGCCAGCTCACCTACCGCGCAGTGGCCTAACTATGGCTACACCTTC; CDR3: CASSPTAQWPNYGYTF
V: TRBV19; J: TRBJ2-1; D: NA; size: NA; DNA: TGTGCCAGTAATGACAAGGGAAGAGAGCAGTTCTTC; CDR3: CASNDKGREQFF
V: TRBV2; J: TRBJ2-7; D: NA; size: NA; DNA: TGTGCCAGCAGGCCGGCGACGCGGAGCTACGAGCAGTACTTC; CDR3: CASRPATRSYEQYF
V: TRBV4-1; J: TRBJ1-2; D: NA; size: NA; DNA: TGCGCCAGCAGCCCCCCGGGGGCCGGGGGCAACTATGGCTACACCTTC; CDR3: CASSPPGAGGNYGYTF
V: TRBV2; J: TRBJ2-1; D: NA; size: NA; DNA: TGTGCCAGCAATCCCCTATCGGGCTACGGATACAATGAGCAGTTCTTC; CDR3: CASNPLSGYGYNEQFF
V: TRBV5-1; J: TRBJ2-2; D: NA; size: NA; DNA: TGCGCCAGCAGCATTAGCGGGAACACCGGGGAGCTGTTTTTT; CDR3: CASSISGNTGELFF
V: TRBV2; J: TRBJ2-5; D: TRBD2; size: NA; DNA: TGTGCCAGCAACATAGTAGCGGGCCAAGAGACCCAGTACTTC; CDR3: CASNIVAGQETQYF
V: TRBV11-3; J: TRBJ2-3; D: TRBD2; size: NA; DNA: TGTGCCAGCAGCTCGGGACTAGCGAAGACAGATACGCAGTATTTT; CDR3: CASSSGLAKTDTQYF
V: TRBV19; J: TRBJ2-5; D: NA; size: NA; DNA: TGTGCCAGTAGTCCCCAGGCCGTGAAGACCCAGTACTTC; CDR3: CASSPQAVKTQYF
V: TRBV7-9; J: TRBJ1-1; D: TRBD1; size: NA; DNA: TGTGCCAGCAGCTTGGGACAGGGGCACACTGAAGCTTTCTTT; CDR3: CASSLGQGHTEAFF
V: TRBV5-1; J: TRBJ1-3; D: NA; size: NA; DNA: TGCGCCAGCAGCTTGGGGGCAGCCTCTGGAAACACCATATATTTT; CDR3: CASSLGAASGNTIYF
V: TRBV7-2; J: TRBJ2-6; D: NA; size: many; DNA: TGTGCCAGCAGCCGGGGGCCGGGTGCTGGGGCCAACGTCCTGACTTTC; CDR3: CASSRGPGAGANVLTF